The 23 T cell receptor beta chains listed next were all sequenced from one sample in a study of CXCR3-negative and CXCR3-positive naive CD8 T cells. UMI-labeled 5' RACE yielded the TRB cDNA libraries. TCRdb reprocessed the 5' RACE reads, keeping one entry per CDR3 protein, no DNA. This sample's table has 100,000 to 150,000 distinct CDR3 sequences. Source material: naive CXCR3- CD8+ T cells from blood. Documented subset: CD45RO-CCR7+CD27+CD95- naive CD8+ T cells lacking CXCR3 (TNR3-). All receptors come from a human donor in good health. Some clones in this sample may be carry-over from other donors' samples.

This chain links TRBV23-1 with TRBJ2-3; TCRdb gives TRBD1 as the D gene, but with no DNA this cannot be confirmed. TRBV23-1 is classed as an ORF, of uncertain function. The CDR3 has 16 amino acids. CDR3 protein: CASSLCGTGDPDTQYF.

This chain connects TRBV6-5 to TRBJ2-3; TCRdb lists TRBD1, though no DNA is available to test this call. The CDR3 contains 18 residues. Germline loops: CDR1 MNHEY, CDR2 SVGAGI. The CDR3 region is CASSYLRVGGGSTDTQYF.

The rearrangement uses TRBV28 and TRBJ1-1; the TCRdb D gene call, TRBD1, has no DNA to confirm it. This CDR3 is built from 15 residues. Per the germline V gene, CDR1 is MDHEN and CDR2 is SYDVKM. This CDR3 is CASSLTGRGKTEAFF.

The chain links TRBV29-1 to TRBJ1-2. Germline loops: CDR1 SQVTM, CDR2 ANQGSEA. This CDR3 has 15 residues. The CDR3 protein is CSVEDSSTANYGYTF. Looking up the rest from reference TRBV29-1 and TRBJ1-2 gives the full variable domain: SAVISQKPSRDICQRGTSLTIQCQVDSQVTMMFWYRQQPGQSLTLIATANQGSEATYESGFVIDKFPISRPNLTFSTLTVSNMSPEDSSIYLCSVEDSSTANYGYTFGSGTRLTVV.

The chain employs TRBV5-1 and TRBJ2-7; TCRdb outputs TRBD1, but without DNA this stays unchecked. The length of the CDR3 is 15 residues. CDR1 and CDR2 from the germline V gene are SGHRS and YFSETQ. CDR3 region: CASSAGQGATYEQYF.

The chain links TRBV12-3 or TRBV12-4 to TRBJ2-1; the D call from TCRdb, TRBD2, cannot be confirmed without DNA. This CDR3 comprises 16 residues. This chain's CDR3 is CASSFPGGGAFNEQFF.

The CDR3 sequence: CASSLAGGQGNEQYF. This chain uses TRBV5-8 with TRBJ2-7; the TCRdb D gene call, TRBD1, has no DNA to confirm it. CDR1 is SGHTS, CDR2 YDEGEE, per germline. This CDR3 contains 15 residues.

This chain uses TRBV27 with TRBJ2-7. The germline V gene has CDR1 MNHEY and CDR2 SMNVEV (reference sequence). The CDR3 runs 14 residues. CDR3 loop: CASSFSGWMGEQYF.

The rearrangement links TRBV14 to TRBJ2-7; the D call from TCRdb, TRBD1, cannot be confirmed without DNA. Germline CDR1 and CDR2: SGHDN and FVKESK. The CDR3 extends over 15 amino acids. The CDR3 spells CASSPHGASSYEQYF.

The chain has TRBV7-6 and TRBJ1-1; TCRdb indicates TRBD1, and absent DNA this call remains unverified. CDR1 and CDR2 (germline): SGHVS, FNYEAQ. This CDR3 has 15 amino acids. CDR3 sequence reads: CASSLGPGIGTEAFF.

The V and J genes are TRBV2 and TRBJ2-3; TCRdb selects TRBD1, and the lack of DNA leaves this call unchecked. CDR1 SNHLY and CDR2 FYNNEI come from the germline V gene. This CDR3 is 15 amino acids long. The CDR3 protein is CASTPGASSTDTQYF.

The chain couples TRBV28 to TRBJ2-7. This CDR3 is 16 amino acids long. CDR1 MDHEN and CDR2 SYDVKM come from the germline V gene. The CDR3 protein is CASSFFETSKRSEQYF. Full variable domain (rest looked up from reference TRBV28 and TRBJ2-7): DVKVTQSSRYLVKRTGEKVFLECVQDMDHENMFWYRQDPGLGLRLIYFSYDVKMKEKGDIPEGYSVSREKKERFSLILESASTNQTSMYLCASSFFETSKRSEQYFGPGTRLTVT.

The chain couples TRBV11-2 to TRBJ2-7. The CDR3 length is 11 residues. CDR1 is SGHAT and CDR2 is FQNNGV in the germline V gene. Here the CDR3 reads CASSLVAEQYF.

This chain joins TRBV3-2 and TRBJ2-2; TCRdb returns TRBD2, unconfirmable since there is no DNA. TRBV3-2 is a known pseudogene. CDR3 size: 16 residues. CDR3 residues: CASSQDLSGECGELFF.

This chain uses TRBV20-1 with TRBJ2-2. CDR1 is DFQATT and CDR2 is SNEGSKA in the germline V gene (reference sequence). This CDR3 is built from 14 residues. The CDR3 loop reads CSARDQRQFGELFF.

This chain links TRBV7-9 with TRBJ2-3. This CDR3 comprises 12 residues. Germline V CDR1 and CDR2: SEHNR, FQNEAQ (reference sequence). CDR3 amino acids: CASSSSMDTQYF.

The rearrangement uses TRBV29-1 and TRBJ2-2. The CDR3 loop spans 13 amino acids. CDR1 and CDR2 from the germline V gene are SQVTM and ANQGSEA. This CDR3 is CGVTQGGTGELFF.

The chain links TRBV29-1 to TRBJ1-2. CDR3 size: 13 residues. Germline V CDR1 and CDR2: SQVTM, ANQGSEA. CDR3: CSVSDETNYGYTF.

This chain uses TRBV12-3 or TRBV12-4 with TRBJ2-7; TCRdb gives TRBD2 as the D gene, but with no DNA this cannot be confirmed. The CDR3 is 14 amino acids. The CDR3 sequence is CASSPGLAAYEQYF.

The rearrangement uses TRBV7-3 and TRBJ1-1; with no DNA, the TCRdb D assignment of TRBD1 cannot be verified. The length of the CDR3 is 15 residues. Germline loops: CDR1 SGHTA, CDR2 FQGTGA. CDR3 region: CASSLSRGVNTEAFF.

The chain uses TRBV28 and TRBJ1-2; TCRdb gives TRBD1 as the D gene, but with no DNA this cannot be confirmed. Germline V CDR1 and CDR2: MDHEN, SYDVKM. The CDR3 is made up of 15 amino acids. The CDR3 loop is CASSRDRGRSYGYTF.

The chain links TRBV28 to TRBJ2-2; without DNA, the TCRdb call of TRBD2 cannot be checked. This CDR3 region has 16 residues. CDR1 is MDHEN, CDR2 SYDVKM, per germline. The CDR3 here is CASSPTGTRGAGELFF.

The chain carries TRBV12-3 or TRBV12-4 and TRBJ1-1; TCRdb indicates TRBD1, and absent DNA this call remains unverified. The CDR3 loop spans 13 amino acids. The CDR3: CASIKTGYTEAFF.